The rows below give T cell receptor beta chains drawn from one sample of a study of T cell responses to AZD1222 COVID-19 vaccine. TCRdb's copy holds only in-frame clones and misses some; the assay was immunoSEQ multiplex PCR. The sample includes tens of thousands of clones, just over 90% seen only once; the top ten take 2.5% to 4%. The sample in question was peripheral blood, obtained 28 days after the second AZD1222 dose. The source of these receptors is an adult who received the AZD1222 COVID-19 vaccine. Both conserved end residues are part of each CDR3. The D gene is left open where the match is weak. Not every row has a clone size; where given, it reads once, few, many or a size class.

TRBV4-1	NA	NA	15	TRBJ2-4	TGCGCCAGCAGCCAAGTGCAGGGATCAGGGAACATTCAGTACTTC	CASSQVQGSGNIQYF
TRBV6-5	once	TRBD1	14	TRBJ2-3	TGTGCCAGCAGTTGGGACAGGGGGCCAGATACGCAGTATTTT	CASSWDRGPDTQYF
TRBV7-9	NA	NA	15	TRBJ1-2	TGTGCCAGCAGCTTTAGCGGGAGATTGGGCGATGGCTACACCTTC	CASSFSGRLGDGYTF
TRBV5-5	NA	TRBD1	14	TRBJ1-2	TGTGCCAGCAGGCTACAGGGGTCAGGGGATGGCTACACCTTC	CASRLQGSGDGYTF
TRBV7-2	NA	NA	15	TRBJ2-7	TGTGCCAGCAGCTTAAACACAGGACGACCGGGAGAGCAGTACTTC	CASSLNTGRPGEQYF
TRBV7-8	NA	NA	15	TRBJ1-1	TGTGCCAGCAGCTTGGTCGGACGACGGGGCACTGAAGCTTTCTTT	CASSLVGRRGTEAFF
TRBV3-1/TRBV3-2	NA	NA	14	TRBJ2-5	TGTGCCAGCAGCCAGGGCCCTGAGAGGGAGACCCAGTACTTC	CASSQGPERETQYF
TRBV5-4	NA	NA	18	TRBJ2-7	TGTGCCAGCAGCTTGACCCTCCCCCAGACTAGTGCCTTCGCCGAGCAGTACTTC	CASSLTLPQTSAFAEQYF
TRBV24-1	NA	NA	15	TRBJ1-2	TGTGCCACCAGTGCCCGGGGGGGAGACGACTATGGCTACACCTTC	CATSARGGDDYGYTF
TRBV7-9	NA	NA	14	TRBJ2-2	TGTGCCAGCAGCTTACTAGCAAGTGCCGGGGAGCTGTTTTTT	CASSLLASAGELFF
TRBV3-1/TRBV3-2	NA	NA	14	TRBJ2-7	TGTGCCAGCAGCCACCACAGGAGAGATTACGAGCAGTACTTC	CASSHHRRDYEQYF
TRBV6-2/TRBV6-3	NA	TRBD2	18	TRBJ2-1	TGTGCCAGCAGTTACCCGACCGGACTAGCGGGAGGGTACAATGAGCAGTTCTTC	CASSYPTGLAGGYNEQFF
TRBV6-2/TRBV6-3	NA	NA	13	TRBJ1-5	TGTGCCAGCAGCCTCTCGGGCAATCAGCCCCAGCATTTT	CASSLSGNQPQHF
TRBV7-2	NA	TRBD1	15	TRBJ2-1	TGTGCCAGCAGCATCACTGGGACAGCGCTCAATGAGCAGTTCTTC	CASSITGTALNEQFF
TRBV7-9	NA	TRBD2	14	TRBJ2-5	TGTGCCAGCAGCTTATCTTTTAGCGGGGAGACCCAGTACTTC	CASSLSFSGETQYF
TRBV7-8	NA	TRBD2	15	TRBJ2-1	TGTGCCAGCAGATACAGTGGGGGGGCCTACAATGAGCAGTTCTTC	CASRYSGGAYNEQFF
TRBV13	once	NA	15	TRBJ1-1	TGTGCCAGCAGCGCCCGCGGGGGGTCGAGCACTGAAGCTTTCTTT	CASSARGGSSTEAFF
TRBV6-4	NA	NA	13	TRBJ2-1	TGTGCCAGCAGTGACCAAAGGGGCAATGAGCAGTTCTTC	CASSDQRGNEQFF
TRBV6-5	NA	NA	15	TRBJ2-5	TGTGCCAGCACCCATCCCGGGAGAGGAGAAGAGACCCAGTACTTC	CASTHPGRGEETQYF
TRBV7-6	NA	NA	14	TRBJ2-7	TGTGCCAGCAGCTTACAGGAGGGTGGCTACGAGCAGTACTTC	CASSLQEGGYEQYF
TRBV10-3	NA	TRBD1	15	TRBJ1-5	TGTGCCATCAGCGGGACAGGGTCGGGCAATCAGCCCCAGCATTTT	CAISGTGSGNQPQHF
TRBV12-3/TRBV12-4	NA	NA	13	TRBJ1-2	TGTGCCAGCAGTTCTCCCCTTTGGCTTGGCTACACCTTC	CASSSPLWLGYTF
TRBV5-6	NA	NA	15	TRBJ2-3	TGTGCCAGCAGTTCCATATCGGGGGCGGGTGGCACGCAGTATTTT	CASSSISGAGGTQYF
TRBV6-5	NA	TRBD1	13	TRBJ2-7	TGTGCCAGCGATACAGGGGCCGAGTACGAGCAGTACTTC	CASDTGAEYEQYF
TRBV7-2	NA	NA	14	TRBJ1-2	TGTGCCAGCAGGTCGCGGACAACTAACTATGGCTACACCTTC	CASRSRTTNYGYTF
TRBV7-3	NA	NA	13	TRBJ1-2	TGTGCCAGCAGCCCCGACAAAAACTATGGCTACACCTTC	CASSPDKNYGYTF
TRBV4-1	NA	NA	15	TRBJ2-3	TGCGCCAGCAGCCAAGTCGGCACTAGCACAGATACGCAGTATTTT	CASSQVGTSTDTQYF
TRBV7-9	NA	NA	12	TRBJ1-5	TGTGCCAGCAGCCCTAATAATCAGCCCCAGCATTTT	CASSPNNQPQHF
TRBV6-5	NA	TRBD2	11	TRBJ2-7	TGTGCCAGTAAGCGGGGGTACGAGCAGTACTTC	CASKRGYEQYF
TRBV7-3	NA	NA	14	TRBJ2-2	TGTGCCAGCAGCCAACAAGTTCCCGCCGGGGAGCTGTTTTTT	CASSQQVPAGELFF
TRBV5-1	NA	TRBD1	16	TRBJ1-1	TGCGCCAGCAGCTCTCCTACCCGGGACAGCGGGACTGAAGCTTTCTTT	CASSSPTRDSGTEAFF
TRBV30	NA	NA	12	TRBJ1-1	TGTGCCTGGACCACGGACGGCACTGAAGCTTTCTTT	CAWTTDGTEAFF
TRBV7-7	NA	TRBD1	14	TRBJ1-3	TGTGCCAGCAGCGTCGGACAGGCAGGGCACACCATATATTTT	CASSVGQAGHTIYF
TRBV25-1	NA	NA	15	TRBJ1-2	TGTGCCAGCAGTGAGCTCGGTGGGCCAGGGGATGGCTACACCTTC	CASSELGGPGDGYTF
TRBV7-2	NA	NA	13	TRBJ1-1	TGTGCCAGCAGCTTCTCCGAGAACACTGAAGCTTTCTTT	CASSFSENTEAFF
TRBV5-1	NA	NA	11	TRBJ2-5	TGCGCCAGCAGCTTTCAAGAGACCCAGTACTTC	CASSFQETQYF
TRBV7-6	NA	NA	15	TRBJ2-7	TGTGCCAGCAGCTTAGGAGGCGGCAGAACCTACGAGCAGTACTTC	CASSLGGGRTYEQYF
TRBV24-1	NA	TRBD1	19	TRBJ2-1	TGTGCCACCAGTGCCGCCGGGACAGGGGGACCAGCCCAATCCAATGAGCAGTTCTTC	CATSAAGTGGPAQSNEQFF
TRBV2	NA	TRBD1	19	TRBJ1-6	TGTGCCAGCAGTGAGGTGGGACAGTCTAGTAGCTCCTATAATTCACCCCTCCACTTT	CASSEVGQSSSSYNSPLHF
TRBV7-8	NA	NA	14	TRBJ1-1	TGTGCCACTTCAAGACGGTTCATGAACACTGAAGCTTTCTTT	CATSRRFMNTEAFF
TRBV6-2/TRBV6-3	NA	NA	13	TRBJ1-1	TGTGCCAGCAGCTCCGGAGGCTCTAGTCGGGCTTTCTTT	CASSSGGSSRAFF
TRBV5-8	NA	TRBD1	15	TRBJ2-1	TGTGCCAGCAGCCCCCACAGGGGTAGCTACAATGAGCAGTTCTTC	CASSPHRGSYNEQFF
TRBV11-3	NA	NA	12	TRBJ2-7	TGTGCCAGCAGCTTTGGTAGCTACGAGCAGTACTTC	CASSFGSYEQYF
TRBV2	NA	NA	13	TRBJ2-3	TGTGCCAGCAGTGAATCCTATGCAGATACGCAGTATTTT	CASSESYADTQYF
TRBV18	NA	TRBD1	15	TRBJ1-5	TGTGCCAGCTCTCGCGGGACAGCTAGCAATCAGCCCCAGCATTTT	CASSRGTASNQPQHF
TRBV4-1	NA	NA	16	TRBJ1-1	TGCGCCAGCAGCCAAGAGGGGAGCACGCAGGTCACTGAAGCTTTCTTT	CASSQEGSTQVTEAFF
TRBV5-4	NA	TRBD2	15	TRBJ2-2	TGTGCCAGCAGCTTGTTCCTAGCGGGAGACGGGGAGCTGTTTTTT	CASSLFLAGDGELFF
TRBV11-3	NA	NA	14	TRBJ2-2	TGTGCCAGCAGGAATCAGGTGAACACCGGGGAGCTGTTTTTT	CASRNQVNTGELFF
TRBV11-3	NA	NA	13	TRBJ2-2	TGTGCCAGCAGCTTAGGGGTCACCGGGGAGCTGTTTTTT	CASSLGVTGELFF
TRBV23-1	NA	NA	22	TRBJ1-5	TGCGCCAGCAGTCCCATACACCGGGACACCCGCCGTCAGGGATATAGCAATCAGCCCCAGCATTTT	CASSPIHRDTRRQGYSNQPQHF